Listed below are T cell receptor beta chains from one sample, sequenced in a study of blood T cells in healthy people across ages. TCRdb ran MiXCR on the 5' RACE reads and lists one entry per CDR3 protein. Among 600,000 or so distinct CDR3 sequences, 20% to 25% were seen once, and the ten largest hold roughly 3.9%. The source material was blood. Receptors originate from a man in his 70s in good health. Each CDR3 is given with its conserved first and last residue. Each record gives: clone size, CDR3 length, V gene, D gene, J gene, CDR3 protein, CDR3 DNA. A D gene is named only where the DNA matches it firmly. For some rows the clone size is stated as once, few or many, or as a class when expanded; others skip it.

clone_size: NA; cdr3_length: 15; v_call: TRBV20-1; d_call: NA; j_call: TRBJ1-5; cdr3_aa: CSARAASVGNQPQHF; cdr3_nt: TGCAGTGCTAGAGCGGCGTCGGTGGGCAATCAGCCCCAGCATTTT
clone_size: NA; cdr3_length: 15; v_call: TRBV10-3; d_call: TRBD1; j_call: TRBJ1-2; cdr3_aa: CAISEGGQNLYGYTF; cdr3_nt: TGTGCCATCAGTGAGGGGGGACAGAATCTCTATGGCTACACCTTC
clone_size: NA; cdr3_length: 16; v_call: TRBV20-1; d_call: TRBD2; j_call: TRBJ2-1; cdr3_aa: CSAILAGGPSYNEQFF; cdr3_nt: TGCAGTGCAATTCTAGCGGGAGGCCCCTCCTACAATGAGCAGTTCTTC
clone_size: NA; cdr3_length: 15; v_call: TRBV10-2; d_call: NA; j_call: TRBJ2-5; cdr3_aa: CASSESGPSQETQYF; cdr3_nt: TGCGCCAGCAGTGAGTCGGGACCCAGCCAAGAGACCCAGTACTTC
clone_size: few; cdr3_length: 16; v_call: TRBV21-1; d_call: NA; j_call: TRBJ2-1; cdr3_aa: CASSKTYQRDYNEQFF; cdr3_nt: TGTGCCAGCAGCAAGACATACCAGCGGGATTACAATGAGCAGTTCTTC
clone_size: NA; cdr3_length: 16; v_call: TRBV15; d_call: TRBD1; j_call: TRBJ2-7; cdr3_aa: CATSRPDRAKTYEQYF; cdr3_nt: TGTGCCACCAGCAGACCCGACAGGGCAAAAACCTACGAGCAGTACTTC
clone_size: NA; cdr3_length: 16; v_call: TRBV5-1; d_call: TRBD2; j_call: TRBJ2-7; cdr3_aa: CASSLRTSGNSYEQYF; cdr3_nt: TGCGCCAGCAGCCTACGGACTAGCGGTAACTCCTACGAGCAGTACTTC
clone_size: few; cdr3_length: 13; v_call: TRBV29-1; d_call: NA; j_call: TRBJ2-5; cdr3_aa: CSGEWEAMETQYF; cdr3_nt: TGCAGCGGCGAATGGGAGGCGATGGAGACCCAGTACTTC
clone_size: NA; cdr3_length: 14; v_call: TRBV3-1; d_call: NA; j_call: TRBJ2-5; cdr3_aa: CASSQVGNRETQYF; cdr3_nt: TGTGCCAGCAGCCAGGTGGGGAATAGGGAGACCCAGTACTTC
clone_size: many; cdr3_length: 12; v_call: TRBV7-2; d_call: NA; j_call: TRBJ2-5; cdr3_aa: CASGRAKETQYF; cdr3_nt: TGTGCCAGCGGTCGGGCGAAAGAGACCCAGTACTTC
clone_size: few; cdr3_length: 14; v_call: TRBV10-3; d_call: NA; j_call: TRBJ2-5; cdr3_aa: CAIRGGLTGETQYF; cdr3_nt: TGTGCCATCAGGGGGGGTCTCACGGGGGAGACCCAGTACTTC
clone_size: NA; cdr3_length: 13; v_call: TRBV20-1; d_call: NA; j_call: TRBJ1-2; cdr3_aa: CSAPLAGPYGYTF; cdr3_nt: TGCAGTGCTCCGCTGGCAGGGCCCTATGGCTACACCTTC
clone_size: many; cdr3_length: 13; v_call: TRBV7-2; d_call: NA; j_call: TRBJ1-2; cdr3_aa: CASSAGNYYGYTF; cdr3_nt: TGTGCCAGCAGCGCAGGGAATTACTATGGCTACACCTTC
clone_size: many; cdr3_length: 13; v_call: TRBV7-2; d_call: NA; j_call: TRBJ2-3; cdr3_aa: CASSLGVTDTQYF; cdr3_nt: TGTGCCAGCAGCTTAGGGGTGACAGATACGCAGTATTTT
clone_size: NA; cdr3_length: 19; v_call: TRBV5-1; d_call: TRBD2; j_call: TRBJ2-7; cdr3_aa: CASSLGDRGLAGGPSEQYF; cdr3_nt: TGCGCCAGCAGCTTGGGGGACAGGGGACTAGCGGGAGGGCCAAGCGAGCAGTACTTC
clone_size: NA; cdr3_length: 13; v_call: TRBV29-1; d_call: NA; j_call: TRBJ2-6; cdr3_aa: CSVDGSGANVLTF; cdr3_nt: TGCAGCGTCGACGGGTCTGGGGCCAACGTCCTGACTTTC
clone_size: NA; cdr3_length: 15; v_call: TRBV20-1; d_call: TRBD2; j_call: TRBJ2-2; cdr3_aa: CSARGPSGNTGELFF; cdr3_nt: TGCAGTGCTAGAGGTCCTAGCGGAAACACCGGGGAGCTGTTTTTT
clone_size: few; cdr3_length: 16; v_call: TRBV27; d_call: TRBD1; j_call: TRBJ2-5; cdr3_aa: CASSSPGQGAQETQYF; cdr3_nt: TGTGCCAGCAGTTCCCCGGGACAGGGGGCCCAAGAGACCCAGTACTTC
clone_size: NA; cdr3_length: 13; v_call: TRBV14; d_call: NA; j_call: TRBJ2-4; cdr3_aa: CASSLGENSIQYF; cdr3_nt: TGTGCCAGCAGTCTGGGGGAAAATAGCATTCAGTACTTC
clone_size: NA; cdr3_length: 17; v_call: TRBV20-1; d_call: NA; j_call: TRBJ2-2; cdr3_aa: CSARQTRLDRRPGELFF; cdr3_nt: TGCAGTGCTAGACAAACCAGACTAGATCGCCGTCCCGGGGAGCTGTTTTTT
clone_size: few; cdr3_length: 16; v_call: TRBV13; d_call: NA; j_call: TRBJ1-4; cdr3_aa: CASSLTPGIRGEKLFF; cdr3_nt: TGTGCCAGCAGCTTAACCCCGGGGATCAGGGGTGAAAAACTGTTTTTT
clone_size: NA; cdr3_length: 15; v_call: TRBV10-3; d_call: TRBD1; j_call: TRBJ1-3; cdr3_aa: CAISLDRGIGNTIYF; cdr3_nt: TGTGCCATCAGTTTGGACAGGGGTATAGGAAACACCATATATTTT
clone_size: few; cdr3_length: 15; v_call: TRBV7-2; d_call: TRBD2; j_call: TRBJ2-5; cdr3_aa: CASSLSSGSQETQYF; cdr3_nt: TGTGCCAGCAGCTTGTCTAGCGGGAGCCAAGAGACCCAGTACTTC
clone_size: NA; cdr3_length: 11; v_call: TRBV28; d_call: TRBD1; j_call: TRBJ2-7; cdr3_aa: CASSGTVGQYF; cdr3_nt: TGTGCCAGCAGTGGGACAGTGGGACAGTACTTC
clone_size: NA; cdr3_length: 16; v_call: TRBV20-1; d_call: NA; j_call: TRBJ1-4; cdr3_aa: CSARGWFGQFNEKLFF; cdr3_nt: TGCAGTGCTAGAGGTTGGTTCGGACAGTTTAATGAAAAACTGTTTTTT
clone_size: few; cdr3_length: 12; v_call: TRBV2; d_call: TRBD2; j_call: TRBJ2-1; cdr3_aa: CASTPGGDEQFF; cdr3_nt: TGTGCCAGCACCCCGGGGGGGGATGAGCAGTTCTTC
clone_size: few; cdr3_length: 16; v_call: TRBV11-2; d_call: NA; j_call: TRBJ1-4; cdr3_aa: CASSLGTGTANEKLFF; cdr3_nt: TGTGCCAGCAGCTTAGGGACCGGGACGGCGAATGAAAAACTGTTTTTT
clone_size: few; cdr3_length: 12; v_call: TRBV20-1; d_call: TRBD1; j_call: TRBJ1-2; cdr3_aa: CSATKGASGYTF; cdr3_nt: TGCAGTGCTACTAAGGGGGCAAGTGGCTACACCTTC
clone_size: NA; cdr3_length: 15; v_call: TRBV6-5; d_call: TRBD1; j_call: TRBJ2-7; cdr3_aa: CASSRSRGLSYEQYF; cdr3_nt: TGTGCCAGCAGCCGATCCAGGGGGCTGTCCTACGAGCAGTACTTC
clone_size: once; cdr3_length: 15; v_call: TRBV9; d_call: NA; j_call: TRBJ2-5; cdr3_aa: CASSRASGGRETQYF; cdr3_nt: TGTGCCAGCAGCCGTGCATCCGGGGGGCGAGAGACCCAGTACTTC
clone_size: few; cdr3_length: 13; v_call: TRBV5-5; d_call: NA; j_call: TRBJ2-7; cdr3_aa: CASSPDRNYEQYF; cdr3_nt: TGTGCCAGCAGCCCCGACAGGAACTACGAGCAGTACTTC
clone_size: NA; cdr3_length: 13; v_call: TRBV21-1; d_call: NA; j_call: TRBJ2-5; cdr3_aa: CASSKVRWETQYF; cdr3_nt: TGTGCCAGCAGCAAAGTTCGGTGGGAGACCCAGTACTTC
clone_size: few; cdr3_length: 16; v_call: TRBV10-3; d_call: TRBD2; j_call: TRBJ2-3; cdr3_aa: CAISVVAGWGTDTQYF; cdr3_nt: TGTGCCATCAGCGTCGTAGCGGGATGGGGCACAGATACGCAGTATTTT
clone_size: many; cdr3_length: 16; v_call: TRBV7-6; d_call: TRBD2; j_call: TRBJ2-1; cdr3_aa: CASSKNSGTGYNEQFF; cdr3_nt: TGTGCCAGCAGCAAGAATAGCGGGACCGGGTACAATGAGCAGTTCTTC
clone_size: NA; cdr3_length: 14; v_call: TRBV7-6; d_call: NA; j_call: TRBJ2-5; cdr3_aa: CASSSEDSKETRYF; cdr3_nt: TGTGCCAGCAGCTCCGAGGACAGTAAAGAGACCCGGTACTTC
clone_size: NA; cdr3_length: 13; v_call: TRBV19; d_call: NA; j_call: TRBJ2-4; cdr3_aa: CASSIGGENIQYF; cdr3_nt: TGTGCCAGTAGTATCGGTGGGGAGAACATTCAGTACTTC